This TCR beta chain appears in the sequencing data of a study of blood T cells in healthy people across ages. The CDR3 covers 17 residues. The V end lost 5 bases, the J end lost 6 bases, and 20 bases lay between the germline ends. The second PCR ran about 6 to 11 cycles with a sample-barcoded 5' primer and J-beta primers. TCRdb recomputed calls from the 5' RACE reads with MiXCR, one row per CDR3 protein. The sample has just over 800,000 distinct CDR3 sequences, around 62% seen once. The clonotype comes from a man aged 25 to 40 in good health. Material: blood. The genes are TRBV12-3 or TRBV12-4 and TRBJ1-6; D gene uncertain. CDR3 coding DNA: TGTGCCAGCAGTCCCGGATCTGGGAGGTATGGTAATTCACCCCTCCACTTT. Its protein product is CASSPGSGRYGNSPLHF.